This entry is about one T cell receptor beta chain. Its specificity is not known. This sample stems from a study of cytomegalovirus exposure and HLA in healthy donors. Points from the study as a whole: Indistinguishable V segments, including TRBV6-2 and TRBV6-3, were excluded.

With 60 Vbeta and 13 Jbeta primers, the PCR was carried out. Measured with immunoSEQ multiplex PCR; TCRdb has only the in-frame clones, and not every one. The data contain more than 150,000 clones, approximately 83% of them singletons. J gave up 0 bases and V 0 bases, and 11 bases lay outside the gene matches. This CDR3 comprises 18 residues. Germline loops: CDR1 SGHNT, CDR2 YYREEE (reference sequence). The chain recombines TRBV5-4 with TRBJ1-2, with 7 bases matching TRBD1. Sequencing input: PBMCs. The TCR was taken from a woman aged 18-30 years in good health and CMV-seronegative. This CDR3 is CASSLDFSAGGTNYGYTF. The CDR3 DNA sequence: TGTGCCAGCAGCTTGGATTTTTCGGCAGGGGGAACTAACTATGGCTACACCTTC. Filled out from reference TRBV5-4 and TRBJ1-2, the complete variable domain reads ETGVTQSPTHLIKTRGQQVTLRCSSQSGHNTVSWYQQALGQGPQFIFQYYREEENGRGNFPPRFSGLQFPNYSSELNVNALELDDSALYLCASSLDFSAGGTNYGYTFGSGTRLTVV.